Below, 5 T cell receptor beta chains from the same sample are listed, as sequenced in a study of human T cells and chemical hapten exposure. Time point in this sample: patch test 1, 2 weeks after DPC sensitization. Treatment here: therapeutic diphenylcyclopropenone sensitization with weekly scalp DPC. MiXCR was run by TCRdb on the RACE reads, yielding one entry per CDR3 protein. The table includes 180,000 or so distinct CDR3 sequences, under 25% detected once. This material consisted of whole blood, taken in connection with sensitization to the hapten diphenylcyclopropenone (DPC). The receptors here all came from a woman in her forties or fifties with alopecia areata. Some clones in this sample may be carry-over from other donors' samples.

This clonotype was seen a handful of times. The rearrangement links TRBV6-2 or TRBV6-3 to TRBJ2-1; 10 nucleotides match TRBD1. In germline, CDR1 is MNHEY, CDR2 SVGEGT. The CDR3 runs 15 residues. With 5 bases clipped from V and 4 bases from J, the junction kept 5 bases outside the gene matches. CDR3 coding DNA: TGTGCCAGCAGTCCACCGGGACAGGGGTACAATGAGCAGTTCTTC. It translates to CASSPPGQGYNEQFF.

This sequence joins TRBV2 and TRBJ2-6, with unresolved D. From germline, CDR1 is SNHLY and CDR2 FYNNEI. This CDR3 comprises 15 residues. V dropped 6 bases and J dropped 0 bases, with 9 bases sitting between them. The CDR3 bases are TGTGCCAGCAGGGTGAGGTTCTCTGGGGCCAACGTCCTGACTTTC. As protein: CASRVRFSGANVLTF.

This clonotype was counted a few times. The chain links TRBV4-2 to TRBJ1-1; no definite D call. CDR1 is LGHNA, CDR2 YNFKEQ, per germline. Trimming pared 0 bases from V and 4 bases from J, leaving 6 bases between. The length of the CDR3 is 13 residues. This CDR3 is CASSQDQSTEAFF. DNA for the CDR3: TGTGCCAGCAGCCAAGATCAGTCCACTGAAGCTTTCTTT.

This clonotype has more than one count but fewer than ten. CDR3 protein: CASSPSPGRLQPQHF. In nucleotides, the CDR3 is TGTGCCAGCAGCCCGTCACCGGGACGGCTACAGCCCCAGCATTTT. The chain carries TRBV7-2 and TRBJ1-5; a possible D gene is TRBD1 (5 bases). The germline CDR1 and CDR2 sequences are SGHTA and FQGNSA. The CDR3 length is 15 residues. Trimming removed 5 bases at V and 7 bases at J, with 18 bases between.

The chain employs TRBV4-1 and TRBJ2-7, with D perhaps matching TRBD1 (6 bases). The ends were cut back, 0 bases at V and 0 bases at J, with 12 bases in the middle. Germline lookup yields CDR1 MGHRA and CDR2 YSYEKL. CDR3 length equals 16 residues. CDR3 protein: CASSQEGQGFSYEQYF. The CDR3 DNA reads TGCGCCAGCAGCCAAGAAGGGCAGGGGTTCTCCTACGAGCAGTACTTC.